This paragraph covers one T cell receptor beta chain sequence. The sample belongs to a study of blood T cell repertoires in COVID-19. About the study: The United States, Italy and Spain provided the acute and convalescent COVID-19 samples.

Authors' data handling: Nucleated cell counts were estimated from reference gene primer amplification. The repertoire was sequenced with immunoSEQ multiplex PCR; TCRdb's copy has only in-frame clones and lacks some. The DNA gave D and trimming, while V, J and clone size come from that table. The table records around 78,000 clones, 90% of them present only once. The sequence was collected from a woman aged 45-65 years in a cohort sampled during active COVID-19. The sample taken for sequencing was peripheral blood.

The chain's CDR3 is CASSPPDSGDTQYF. CDR3 DNA: TGTGCCAGCTCACCTCCGGATTCGGGAGATACGCAGTATTTT. V usage is TRBV18 and J usage is TRBJ2-3; D unresolved. The germline V gene has CDR1 KGHSH and CDR2 LQKENI. The V end lost 3 bases, the J end lost 5 bases, and 12 bases lay between the germline ends. The CDR3 sequence is 14 residues long.